This TCR beta chain was sequenced during a study of cytomegalovirus exposure and HLA in healthy donors. General study points: A later analysis showed HLA-associated TCR beta chains outstripping equally common others in clonal expansion. The availability of immune exposure information extended only to CMV serostatus. Highly shared variants forming one cluster were likely a sequencing artifact.

PCR primers comprised 60 Vbeta and 13 Jbeta primers. Using immunoSEQ multiplex PCR, the repertoire was profiled, and TCRdb retains in-frame clones only, with some absent. This listing includes around 97,000 clones. A word on this clone: Its cognate antigen is unknown.

CDR1 and CDR2 from the germline V gene are LNHDA and SQIVND (reference sequence). This CDR3 region has 15 residues. The junction had 6 bases not matched to a gene; V was cut back by 5 bases and J by 5 bases. This sequence joins TRBV19 and TRBJ2-3, with 11 bases matching TRBD1. This TCR derives from a middle-aged man in good health and CMV-seronegative. The sample comprised PBMCs. The CDR3 protein is CASSEDRGREDTQYF. CDR3 sequence (DNA): TGTGCCAGTAGTGAGGACAGGGGGCGGGAAGATACGCAGTATTTT.